This T cell receptor (beta chain) was recorded in a study of cytomegalovirus exposure and HLA in healthy donors. Broader study findings: Some TCR beta chains (about 180 of them) were listed as cytomegalovirus-associated.

Here immunoSEQ multiplex PCR was the method, and the copy in TCRdb shows in-frame clones only, minus some. This sample has more than 55,000 clones, with around nine tenths found just once. Germline values: CDR1 GTSNPN, CDR2 SVGIG (reference sequence). The CDR3 runs 14 residues. V shed 2 bases and J 5 bases; nucleotides not matched to a gene: 6. To note about this clone: The target antigen is unknown.

The sequence came from a man aged 18 to 29 in good health and CMV-seronegative. The chain combines TRBV30 with TRBJ1-1; 9 positions match TRBD1. The material sequenced was PBMCs. In DNA, the CDR3 is TGTGCCTGGAGTACGGGACAGGGAAGGACTGAAGCTTTCTTT. This encodes CAWSTGQGRTEAFF.